These 31 T cell receptor beta chains were sequenced from one sample in a study of T cells in Graves' hyperthyroidism and ophthalmopathy. RNA transcripts gave rise to amplified TCR beta CDR3 regions. HTBI primers drove first-round RT-PCR of the TCR CDR3. TCRdb used MiXCR to reprocess the multiplex PCR reads, holding one entry per CDR3 protein. This sample has about 380,000 distinct CDR3 sequences; 15% to 20% occur once, and the top ten carry 40%. Sample: blood. The receptor source for this set is a man aged 18 to 30 with Graves' ophthalmopathy.

The chain joins TRBV5-6 to TRBJ2-7; no definite D call. V lost 0 bases to trimming and J lost 0 bases, with 7 bases between them. The CDR3 covers 14 residues. The germline CDR1 and CDR2 sequences are SGHDT and YYEEEE. CDR3 bases: TGTGCCAGCAGCTTGGACAGACCCTCCTACGAGCAGTACTTC. This encodes CASSLDRPSYEQYF.

The genes are TRBV4-1 and TRBJ1-4; D remains ambiguous. CDR1 and CDR2 (germline): MGHRA, YSYEKL. The CDR3 has 17 amino acids. Trimming removed 0 bases at V and 0 bases at J, with 11 bases between. The CDR3 here is CASSQDLTEATNEKLFF. The CDR3 region has the DNA TGCGCCAGCAGCCAAGATCTGACGGAAGCAACTAATGAAAAACTGTTTTTT.

In its sample, this clonotype was seen many times. J is TRBJ2-7 and V is TRBV28, with TRBD1 identical over 8 bases. The junction had 13 bases not matched to a gene; V was cut back by 8 bases and J by 4 bases. The CDR3 is made up of 15 amino acids. Germline V CDR1 and CDR2: MDHEN, SYDVKM. CDR3 nucleotides: TGTGCCAGCTCAGGGGGCCCCCACCCGGTATACGAGCAGTACTTC. Translated: CASSGGPHPVYEQYF.

This clonotype appeared a few times. This chain links TRBV18 with TRBJ1-1; a possible D gene is TRBD1 (5 bases). V lost 3 bases and J lost 7, with 12 bases in between. Germline lookup yields CDR1 KGHSH and CDR2 LQKENI. The CDR3 totals 13 residues. DNA for the CDR3: TGTGCCAGCTCACCCTATGGGACGGTTGAAGCTTTCTTT. Protein: CASSPYGTVEAFF.

Here the CDR3 DNA reads TGTGCCAGCAGCGTAAGGGGGACACCCAACACCGGGGAGCTGTTTTTT. It encodes CASSVRGTPNTGELFF. The chain has TRBV9 and TRBJ2-2; possible D gene TRBD1, 6 bases. V was shortened by 1 base and J by 2 bases, with 12 bases between the two germline ends. The V gene's germline CDR1 is SGDLS and CDR2 YYNGEE. CDR3 length equals 16 residues.

V gene TRBV12-3 or TRBV12-4 combines with J gene TRBJ2-6; 7 bases are a match to TRBD1. This CDR3 has 19 residues. V was pared by 5 bases and J by 0 bases, with 13 bases of the junction left unmatched. CDR3 DNA: TGTGCCAGCAGTGCCGACAGGGTTCTAGTCCCCTCTGGGGCCAACGTCCTGACTTTC. Protein sequence: CASSADRVLVPSGANVLTF.

This clonotype was seen repeatedly, ten times or more. V usage is TRBV11-2 and J usage is TRBJ2-7; D is perhaps TRBD1 (6 bases). The ends were cut back, 1 base at V and 0 bases at J, with 10 bases in the middle. The CDR3 sequence is 15 residues long. The V gene's germline CDR1 is SGHAT and CDR2 FQNNGV. CDR3 sequence (DNA): TGTGCCAGCAGCTTAGGGACAGTTGCCTCCTACGAGCAGTACTTC. The encoded protein is CASSLGTVASYEQYF. Looking up the rest from reference TRBV11-2 and TRBJ2-7 gives the full variable domain: EAGVAQSPRYKIIEKRQSVAFWCNPISGHATLYWYQQILGQGPKLLIQFQNNGVVDDSQLPKDRFSAERLKGVDSTLKIQPAKLEDSAVYLCASSLGTVASYEQYFGPGTRLTVT.

The chain recombines TRBV20-1 with TRBJ2-2; 11 nucleotides align to TRBD1. The V and J ends lost 2 bases and 8 bases, in that order; junction bases with no gene match: 4. Germline V CDR1 and CDR2: DFQATT, SNEGSKA (reference sequence). This CDR3 is built from 14 residues. CDR3: CSARQDRGPGELFF. The CDR3 DNA is TGCAGTGCTAGACAGGACAGGGGGCCAGGGGAGCTGTTTTTT.

Turning to this clonotype: Its ends do not fully match the called genes, so a read error is possible. The chain employs TRBV24-1 and TRBJ1-2; tentatively, D is TRBD1 (5 bases). The V gene's germline CDR1 is KGHDR and CDR2 SFDVKD. The CDR3 loop spans 19 amino acids. The CDR3, as DNA: TGTGCCACAAGTGGGGGTGCTGATCCAGGGTTTAGTTCTAACTATGGCTACACCTTC. It specifies CATSGGADPGFSSNYGYTF.

This clonotype was counted many times. This chain links TRBV18 with TRBJ2-1; TRBD1 matches at 9 bases. The CDR3 has 15 residues. CDR1 and CDR2 (germline): KGHSH, LQKENI. The V gene end was trimmed by 4 bases and the J gene end by 5 bases; junction bases not matched to a gene: 6. The CDR3 protein is CASSLGTGSHNEQFF. CDR3 sequence (DNA): TGTGCCAGCTCACTGGGGACAGGGAGTCACAATGAGCAGTTCTTC.

The CDR3 DNA reads as TGTGCCAGCTCACAAGACAGCCCGAGCTCTGGAAACACCATATATTTT. This gives the protein CASSQDSPSSGNTIYF. The chain employs TRBV18 and TRBJ1-3, with D possibly being TRBD1 (5 bases). The CDR3 sequence is 16 residues long. Trimming cost V 4 bases and J 0 bases, with 13 bases left between them. Germline lookup yields CDR1 KGHSH and CDR2 LQKENI.

The chain couples TRBV7-9 to TRBJ1-4; 7 nucleotides match TRBD1. The CDR3 extends over 15 amino acids. J was trimmed by 7 bases and V by 5 bases; bases with no gene match: 10. Germline values: CDR1 SEHNR, CDR2 FQNEAQ (reference sequence). CDR3 nucleotides: TGTGCCAGCAGCCGACAGGGTATTTACGGTGAAAAACTGTTTTTT. Its protein product is CASSRQGIYGEKLFF. Looking up the rest from reference TRBV7-9 and TRBJ1-4 gives the full variable domain: DTGVSQNPRHKITKRGQNVTFRCDPISEHNRLYWYRQTLGQGPEFLTYFQNEAQLEKSRLLSDRFSAERPKGSFSTLEIQRTEQGDSAMYLCASSRQGIYGEKLFFGSGTQLSVL.

This sequence joins TRBV14 and TRBJ2-7; tentative D call: TRBD2 (5 bases). The V end lost 4 bases, the J end lost 3 bases, and 16 bases lay between the germline ends. The CDR3 covers 15 residues. Germline CDR1 and CDR2: SGHDN and FVKESK. The CDR3 region is CASSPIEGLFYEQYF. In DNA form, the CDR3 reads TGTGCCAGCAGCCCCATAGAGGGCCTATTCTACGAGCAGTACTTC.

This clonotype was picked up many times. This chain links TRBV7-9 with TRBJ1-5, with unresolved D. Germline V gene data show CDR1 as SEHNR and CDR2 as FQNEAQ (reference sequence). The CDR3 is 16 amino acids. Trimming pared 1 base from V and 2 bases from J, leaving 12 bases between. CDR3 nucleotide sequence: TGTGCCAGCAGCTTAGTTTCCAACGGAGGCAATCAGCCCCAGCATTTT. This translates into CASSLVSNGGNQPQHF.

The chain is built from TRBV6-1 and TRBJ1-5; perhaps TRBD1 as D (6 bases). Looked up from germline, CDR1 is MNHNS and CDR2 is SASEGT. V was trimmed by 10 bases and J by 0 bases, leaving 16 bases between them. The CDR3 has 15 residues. The CDR3 nucleotides are TGTGCCATAGCAGGGGCCTTTTATAGCAATCAGCCCCAGCATTTT. As protein: CAIAGAFYSNQPQHF.

The chain uses TRBV2 and TRBJ2-5, with 8 bases lining up with TRBD2. CDR3 size: 13 residues. V lost 3 bases and J lost 5; bases outside the gene matches: 2. The germline V gene has CDR1 SNHLY and CDR2 FYNNEI. The CDR3 DNA sequence: TGTGCCAGCAGTGACGGGGGGGCCGAGACCCAGTACTTC. Translating it yields CASSDGGAETQYF.

This clonotype was counted a few times. The rearrangement joins TRBV18 to TRBJ1-4, with unresolved D. CDR1 KGHSH and CDR2 LQKENI come from the germline V gene. The CDR3 is 13 residues long. Trimming removed 4 bases from V and 6 bases from J, with 9 bases in between. The CDR3 region has the DNA TGTGCCAGCTCACGGGGAGGAGATGAAAAACTGTTTTTT. Encoded protein: CASSRGGDEKLFF.

The J gene is TRBJ2-7, the V gene TRBV6-9; D tentatively reads TRBD1 or TRBD2 (5 bases each). V was pared by 3 bases and J by 3 bases, with 15 bases between. The CDR3 loop spans 15 amino acids. From germline, CDR1 is MNHGY and CDR2 SVAAGI. The CDR3 DNA is TGTGCCAGCAGTTACGTGAGGGGATTAAGCTACGAGCAGTACTTC. As protein: CASSYVRGLSYEQYF.

The chain carries TRBV19 and TRBJ2-3; D is unclear. The CDR3 length is 13 residues. The ends were cut back, 4 bases at V and 4 bases at J, with 9 bases in the middle. Germline lookup yields CDR1 LNHDA and CDR2 SQIVND (reference sequence). DNA of the CDR3: TGTGCCAGTAGTACGGGCGTGGCAGATACGCAGTATTTT. Translating it yields CASSTGVADTQYF.

This clonotype was detected only a few times. V and J are TRBV20-1 and TRBJ1-2; D is perhaps TRBD1 (6 bases). Trimming shortened V by 5 bases and J by 8 bases, and 15 bases separated the two germline ends. Germline V gene data show CDR1 as DFQATT and CDR2 as SNEGSKA (reference sequence). There are 12 residues in the CDR3. The CDR3 coding sequence is TGCAGTGCTTCGCACAGGGCTTACGGCTACACCTTC. Protein sequence: CSASHRAYGYTF.

This clonotype was observed a handful of times. The chain recombines TRBV28 with TRBJ1-2, with 11 bases identical to TRBD1. The CDR3 loop spans 14 amino acids. Per germline, CDR1 MDHEN and CDR2 SYDVKM. The V gene end was trimmed by 3 bases and the J gene end by 7 bases; junction bases not matched to a gene: 4. DNA for the CDR3: TGTGCCAGCAGTTTGGACAGGGGGCGGGTTGGCTACACCTTC. Translating it yields CASSLDRGRVGYTF.

This clonotype has at least ten counts. The V gene is TRBV9, the J gene TRBJ2-3; 8 bases align to TRBD2. CDR1 and CDR2 (germline): SGDLS, YYNGEE. V shed 2 bases, J shed 0 bases, and the junction held 2 bases outside the gene matches. The CDR3 length is 15 residues. This chain's CDR3 is CASSVSGASTDTQYF. The CDR3 nucleotides are TGTGCCAGCAGCGTTAGCGGGGCCAGCACAGATACGCAGTATTTT.

J is TRBJ2-7 and V is TRBV6-7; D is possibly TRBD2 (7 bases). TRBV6-7 is sorted into the ORF group, with uncertain function. The CDR3 extends over 13 amino acids. The V and J ends lost 7 bases and 2 bases respectively, with 12 bases between them. DNA of the CDR3: TGTGCCAGCAAGGGGGGGCTAACCTACGAGCAGTACTTC. Translation: CASKGGLTYEQYF.

This clonotype was observed a few times. V is TRBV6-1 and J is TRBJ1-2; D uncertain. The CDR3 covers 15 residues. V lost 6 bases and J 0 bases, leaving 14 bases between the germline ends. From germline, CDR1 is MNHNS and CDR2 SASEGT. DNA of the CDR3: TGTGCCAGCAGCCCAGCCCCCCCAACTAACTATGGCTACACCTTC. Residues: CASSPAPPTNYGYTF.

This clonotype was counted many times. The CDR3 spells CASSFYSEQFF. The DNA of the CDR3 is TGTGCCAGCAGTTTCTATAGTGAGCAGTTCTTC. The V call is TRBV28, the J call TRBJ2-1; D unresolved. CDR1 and CDR2 from the germline V gene are MDHEN and SYDVKM. V dropped 3 bases and J dropped 9 bases, with 6 bases sitting between them. There are 11 residues in the CDR3.

A few counts support this clonotype. J is TRBJ2-6 and V is TRBV7-9; unclear D gene. Germline V lookup: CDR1 SEHNR, CDR2 FQNEAQ (reference sequence). The V gene lost 2 bases and the J gene lost 0 bases, with 8 bases spanning the gap. This CDR3 has 16 residues. CDR3 nucleotides: TGTGCCAGCAGCTTAATGGGGAACTCTGGGGCCAACGTCCTGACTTTC. This sequence encodes CASSLMGNSGANVLTF.

This clonotype was picked up many times. The chain carries TRBV5-8 and TRBJ2-2; 9 positions agree with TRBD2. V dropped 1 base and J dropped 0; count of bases not matched to a gene: 7. Germline V gives CDR1 SGHTS, CDR2 YDEGEE. This CDR3 is built from 18 residues. CDR3 DNA sequence: TGTGCCAGCAGCTTGCTGTTGGCTAGCGGGGCGAACACCGGGGAGCTGTTTTTT. Protein: CASSLLLASGANTGELFF.

The V and J genes are TRBV28 and TRBJ2-3; 9 bases fit TRBD2. This CDR3 is built from 16 residues. The V gene end was trimmed by 4 bases and the J gene end by 3 bases; junction bases not matched to a gene: 8. CDR1 and CDR2 from the germline V gene are MDHEN and SYDVKM. CDR3: CASSSPWSGRTDTQYF. The CDR3 DNA sequence: TGTGCCAGCAGTTCCCCCTGGAGCGGGAGGACAGATACGCAGTATTTT.

The DNA of the CDR3 is TGCAGCGTTTCCGAAGGGTGGAATTCACCCCTCCACTTT. This translates into CSVSEGWNSPLHF. The chain carries TRBV29-1 and TRBJ1-6; D ambiguous. CDR1 and CDR2 from the germline V gene are SQVTM and ANQGSEA. Trimming cost V 5 bases and J 7 bases, with 12 bases left between them. The CDR3 consists of 13 residues.

This rearrangement joins TRBV29-1 to TRBJ2-2; the match to TRBD2 covers 8 bases. Germline V gives CDR1 SQVTM, CDR2 ANQGSEA. The V and J ends lost 5 bases and 2 bases, in that order; junction bases with no gene match: 4. The CDR3 has 14 residues. CDR3 nucleotides: TGCAGCGTTCGGGGGGGACTCAACACCGGGGAGCTGTTTTTT. Translating it yields CSVRGGLNTGELFF.

This clonotype has ten or more counts. CDR3 bases: TGTGCCAGCAGCCGAGCGGGTCAAAGCTCCTACGAGCAGTACTTC. Amino acid sequence: CASSRAGQSSYEQYF. The gene calls are TRBV11-1 and TRBJ2-7; tentatively, D is TRBD2 (6 bases). V lost 5 bases and J 0 bases, leaving 14 bases between the germline ends. Germline V gene sequence: CDR1 SGHAT, CDR2 FQDESV (reference sequence). The CDR3 consists of 15 residues.